The sequence of this TCR beta chain was determined in a study of T cell repertoires in cytomegalovirus infection. Study information: Newly reported HLA-C-restricted and thoroughly characterized HLA-B-restricted CMV epitopes were employed. Matching HLA type, along with CMV infection, was indicated by public TCR beta signatures.

Study-wide results and caveats: Identification of carriers of CMV plus the relevant HLA was performed using cumulative public TCR beta family frequency.

Via MiXCR, TCRdb re-called the reads, giving one row per CDR3 protein. The sample lists hundreds of thousands of distinct CDR3 sequences; roughly 30% were seen once. Of note for this clonotype: Antigen unknown.

This CDR3 has 16 amino acids. The V and J ends lost 1 base and 3 bases, in that order; junction bases with no gene match: 6. The specimen comprised cultured CD8+ T cells from PBMCs, sampled from culture after CMV antigen stimulation. The source of this sequence is a human donor in good health (CMV status not recorded). Some clones in this sample may be carry-over from other donors' samples. The chain is built from TRBV12-3 or TRBV12-4 and TRBJ2-1; 7 bases match TRBD1. The CDR3 region is CASSLEDRSIYNEQFF. CDR3 bases: TGTGCCAGCAGTTTAGAGGACAGGAGTATCTACAATGAGCAGTTCTTC.